The clone carrying this T cell receptor beta chain was detected a few times. For the second PCR, which ran for about 7 to 11 cycles, a sample-barcoded 5' primer and a J-beta primer mix were used. TCRdb re-analysed the 5' RACE reads in MiXCR, keeping a single row per CDR3 protein. This table holds 1.5 million to 2 million distinct CDR3 sequences, about 31% found once. The data were taken from a study of blood T cells in healthy people across ages. V dropped 3 bases and J dropped 9; count of bases not matched to a gene: 13. The germline V gene encodes CDR1 LGHDT and CDR2 YNNKEL (reference sequence). The CDR3 has 15 amino acids.

The sequencing input was blood. This TCR was sampled from a woman in her twenties or thirties in good health. The chain employs TRBV3-1 and TRBJ1-2; 7 nucleotides match TRBD1. The CDR3 sequence: CASSQPRDSLKSYTF. The CDR3 region has the DNA TGTGCCAGCAGCCAGCCCCGGGACAGCCTAAAGAGCTACACCTTC.